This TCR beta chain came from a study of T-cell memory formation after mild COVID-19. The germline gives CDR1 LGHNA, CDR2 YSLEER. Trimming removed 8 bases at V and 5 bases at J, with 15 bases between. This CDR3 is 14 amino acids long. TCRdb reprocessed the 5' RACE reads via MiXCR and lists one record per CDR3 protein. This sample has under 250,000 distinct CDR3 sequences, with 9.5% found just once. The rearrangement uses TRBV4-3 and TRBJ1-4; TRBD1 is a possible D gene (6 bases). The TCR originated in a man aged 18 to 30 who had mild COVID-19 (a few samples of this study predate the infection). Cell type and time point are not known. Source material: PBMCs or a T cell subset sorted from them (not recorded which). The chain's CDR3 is CASRSDRGNEKLFF. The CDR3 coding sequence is TGCGCCAGCCGTTCGGATAGGGGGAATGAAAAACTGTTTTTT.